These 29 T cell receptor beta chains originate from one sample sequenced in a study of early T cells in non-severe SARS-CoV-2 infection. TCRdb re-called the 5' RACE reads through MiXCR, storing one row per CDR3 protein. The sample lists tens of thousands of distinct CDR3 sequences, about an eighth occurring once. Material for sequencing was whole blood. The receptors originated from an adult who was a healthcare worker with PCR-confirmed SARS-CoV-2 infection or an uninfected control (not recorded which).

This clonotype was recorded at least ten times. The chain employs TRBV10-3 and TRBJ1-6; 7 nucleotides match TRBD1. CDR1 ENHRY and CDR2 SYGVKD come from the germline V gene. V shed 2 bases and J 9 bases; nucleotides not matched to a gene: 7. The CDR3 sequence is 15 residues long. CDR3 in amino acids: CAISERGQKLSPLHF. The CDR3 nucleotides are TGTGCCATCAGTGAGAGGGGACAGAAGCTTTCACCCCTCCACTTT.

The V and J genes are TRBV11-2 and TRBJ2-7; unclear D gene. The CDR3 has 14 amino acids. Germline loops: CDR1 SGHAT, CDR2 FQNNGV. The V end was cut by 6 bases, the J end by 3 bases, with 15 bases between. The CDR3 here is CASSPSGRRYEQYF. In DNA form, the CDR3 reads TGTGCCAGCAGTCCTTCCGGCAGGCGCTACGAGCAGTACTTC.

This clonotype was detected ten times or more. The chain combines TRBV6-6 with TRBJ1-3; D is uncertain. CDR1 is MNHNY and CDR2 is SVGAGI in the germline V gene (reference sequence). This CDR3 comprises 16 residues. Deletions cut 3 bases from V and 8 bases from J, with 20 bases between. The CDR3 DNA sequence: TGTGCCAGCAGTTATGTGGGGTCGCTAAGCGGGGACACCATATATTTT. Encoded protein: CASSYVGSLSGDTIYF.

The rearrangement uses TRBV29-1 and TRBJ1-3, with no clear D. The CDR3 is made up of 16 amino acids. The V and J ends lost 3 bases and 2 bases respectively, with 17 bases between them. The germline V gene encodes CDR1 SQVTM and CDR2 ANQGSEA. CDR3 protein: CSVDGSSGRTGNTIYF. The CDR3, as DNA: TGCAGCGTTGATGGTAGTTCGGGGAGGACTGGAAACACCATATATTTT.

This clonotype was found many times. The chain couples TRBV18 to TRBJ2-1; 7 bases map to TRBD1. V trimming: 4 bases; J trimming: 15 bases; junction bases outside the gene matches: 21. The CDR3 runs 16 residues. Germline V gene data show CDR1 as KGHSH and CDR2 as LQKENI. The CDR3 reads CASSLLQRDSSSSGFF. In DNA, the CDR3 is TGTGCCAGCTCACTCCTGCAACGGGACAGTTCTTCAAGTGGGTTCTTC.

There are many counts of this clonotype. The chain employs TRBV6-4 and TRBJ2-6, with no clear D. Germline V gives CDR1 MRHNA, CDR2 SNTAGT. V shed 5 bases and J shed 4 bases, with 9 bases lying between them. CDR3 length: 14 amino acids. This chain's CDR3 is CASSPKAGANVLTF. The CDR3 DNA reads TGTGCCAGCAGTCCAAAAGCCGGGGCCAACGTCCTGACTTTC.

The rearrangement links TRBV7-2 to TRBJ2-2; TRBD1 is a possible D gene (5 bases). Germline CDR1 and CDR2: SGHTA and FQGNSA. The CDR3 extends over 16 amino acids. The germline V and J ends were trimmed by 1 base and 4 bases, with 13 bases remaining between them. CDR3 bases: TGTGCCAGCAGCTTAGGGTTTGCTCAGGGCACCGGGGAGCTGTTTTTT. Translated: CASSLGFAQGTGELFF.

As concerns this clonotype: This could be a read error, since a much larger clone is one nucleotide away. The chain combines TRBV7-2 with TRBJ2-7, with D possibly TRBD2 on 5 matching bases. The germline CDR1 and CDR2 sequences are SGHTA and FQGNSA. The CDR3 is 16 amino acids. V was cut by 5 bases and J by 2 bases, with 19 bases left in between. The chain's CDR3 is CASSRGSGYIPYEQYF. The CDR3 nucleotides are TGTGCCAGCAGCCGGGGATCAGGATACATTCCCTACGAGCAGTACTTC.

The table lists this clonotype with many counts. The chain is built from TRBV15 and TRBJ1-6; tentative D call: TRBD1 (6 bases). The CDR3 is 16 residues long. V lost 0 bases and J lost 9, with 15 bases in between. The germline V gene has CDR1 LNHNV and CDR2 YYDKDF (reference sequence). The CDR3 region has the DNA TGTGCCACCAGCAGAGATCAGACAGGAGCTGGTTCACCCCTCCACTTT. Encoded protein: CATSRDQTGAGSPLHF.

This clonotype has a handful of counts. The chain joins TRBV20-1 to TRBJ2-7; no firm D call. Per germline, CDR1 DFQATT and CDR2 SNEGSKA (reference sequence). This CDR3 region has 14 residues. V lost 2 bases and J lost 3, with 14 bases in between. The CDR3 loop is CSARPIYNNYEQYF. CDR3 nucleotides: TGCAGTGCTAGACCTATCTACAACAACTACGAGCAGTACTTC.

This chain uses TRBV7-9 with TRBJ2-7, with D possibly being TRBD2 (6 bases). V lost 2 bases to trimming and J lost 4 bases, with 6 bases between them. This CDR3 spans 12 amino acids. Germline CDR1 and CDR2: SEHNR and FQNEAQ (reference sequence). The CDR3 sequence is CASSLLAYEQYF. CDR3 coding DNA: TGTGCCAGCAGCTTACTAGCGTACGAGCAGTACTTC.

V gene TRBV10-3 combines with J gene TRBJ1-1, with no clear D. The V end lost 6 bases, the J end lost 1 base, and 3 bases lay between the germline ends. The germline V gene has CDR1 ENHRY and CDR2 SYGVKD. This CDR3 is built from 11 residues. The CDR3 region is CAIRENTEAFF. The CDR3 region has the DNA TGTGCCATCAGAGAGAACACTGAAGCTTTCTTT.

This clonotype was picked up many times. V and J are TRBV20-1 and TRBJ1-2, with 9 bases fitting TRBD1. Looked up from germline, CDR1 is DFQATT and CDR2 is SNEGSKA (reference sequence). V gave up 3 bases and J gave up 7 bases; unmatched junction bases: 12. This CDR3 contains 15 residues. Here the CDR3 DNA reads TGCAGTGCTAGCTCCGGAAAACAGGGGGCATCTGGCTACACCTTC. Residues: CSASSGKQGASGYTF.

This clonotype showed up just a few times. This chain uses TRBV19 with TRBJ1-4; D is ambiguous. The CDR3 sequence is 14 residues long. The V end was cut by 9 bases, the J end by 2 bases, with 13 bases between. The germline V gene has CDR1 LNHDA and CDR2 SQIVND (reference sequence). This chain's CDR3 is CASNSGVTNEKLFF. In DNA form, the CDR3 reads TGTGCCAGCAATAGCGGGGTCACTAATGAAAAACTGTTTTTT. The full variable domain, in which reference TRBV19 and TRBJ1-4 provide the parts outside the CDR3, is DGGITQSPKYLFRKEGQNVTLSCEQNLNHDAMYWYRQDPGQGLRLIYYSQIVNDFQKGDIAEGYSVSREKKESFPLTVTSAQKNPTAFYLCASNSGVTNEKLFFGSGTQLSVL.

This clonotype was seen repeatedly, ten times or more. The rearrangement joins TRBV12-3 or TRBV12-4 to TRBJ2-2; the D gene is possibly TRBD2 (6 bases). This CDR3 is built from 14 residues. Trimming pared 2 bases from V and 7 bases from J, leaving 11 bases between. The CDR3 here is CASSLNGGRGELFF. CDR3 sequence (DNA): TGTGCCAGCAGTTTAAACGGGGGACGCGGGGAGCTGTTTTTT.

The chain joins TRBV6-5 to TRBJ2-1; the match to TRBD2 covers 7 bases. V shed 2 bases, J shed 7 bases, and the junction held 8 bases outside the gene matches. Germline loops: CDR1 MNHEY, CDR2 SVGAGI. The CDR3 contains 15 residues. CDR3: CASSYDPGGRNEQFF. The DNA of the CDR3 is TGTGCCAGCAGTTACGACCCGGGGGGTAGGAATGAGCAGTTCTTC.

The chain employs TRBV6-6 and TRBJ1-4, with 9 positions matching TRBD1. This CDR3 is 13 amino acids long. V shed 7 bases and J 6 bases; nucleotides not matched to a gene: 3. Per germline, CDR1 MNHNY and CDR2 SVGAGI (reference sequence). The CDR3 here is CASTDRGDEKLFF. CDR3 DNA sequence: TGTGCCAGCACGGACAGGGGAGATGAAAAACTGTTTTTT.

V is TRBV6-5 and J is TRBJ2-2, with D possibly being TRBD1 or TRBD2 (5 bases each). CDR3 length: 14 amino acids. The germline V gene encodes CDR1 MNHEY and CDR2 SVGAGI. The V and J ends lost 3 bases and 6 bases respectively, with 11 bases between them. The CDR3 DNA reads TGTGCCAGCAGTTATGAGGGGTCCCCCGGGGAGCTGTTTTTT. Encoded protein: CASSYEGSPGELFF.

This clonotype appeared many times. The chain joins TRBV7-9 to TRBJ2-7, with D unclear. Trimming cost V 1 base and J 0 bases, with 7 bases left between them. Germline V CDR1 and CDR2: SEHNR, FQNEAQ (reference sequence). The CDR3 spans 14 residues. CDR3 in amino acids: CASSLVGDSYEQYF. The CDR3 DNA follows: TGTGCCAGCAGCTTAGTAGGCGACTCCTACGAGCAGTACTTC.

At least ten counts were recorded for this clonotype. The chain recombines TRBV27 with TRBJ2-7; 7 bases agree with TRBD2. The CDR3 covers 15 residues. V shed 0 bases and J 2 bases; nucleotides not matched to a gene: 4. CDR1 and CDR2 from the germline V gene are MNHEY and SMNVEV (reference sequence). CDR3 residues: CASSLSWDYTYEQYF. Written as DNA, the CDR3 is TGTGCCAGCAGTTTATCGTGGGACTACACCTACGAGCAGTACTTC.

The chain is built from TRBV12-3 or TRBV12-4 and TRBJ1-5, with 7 bases lining up with TRBD1. V dropped 6 bases and J dropped 2; count of bases not matched to a gene: 7. The CDR3 totals 15 residues. The CDR3 reads CASRRQGGGNQPQHF. CDR3 DNA: TGTGCCAGCAGACGACAGGGAGGTGGCAATCAGCCCCAGCATTTT.

The table lists this clonotype with a few counts. This chain uses TRBV11-2 with TRBJ1-6; D unresolved. Germline CDR1 is SGHAT and CDR2 is FQNNGV. The CDR3 consists of 16 residues. Trimming left V 5 bases short and J 1 base short, with 12 bases between. In nucleotides, the CDR3 is TGTGCCAGCAGCACGGCCGGTAGGTCCTATAATTCACCCCTCCACTTT. Protein product: CASSTAGRSYNSPLHF. Looking up the rest from reference TRBV11-2 and TRBJ1-6 gives the full variable domain: EAGVAQSPRYKIIEKRQSVAFWCNPISGHATLYWYQQILGQGPKLLIQFQNNGVVDDSQLPKDRFSAERLKGVDSTLKIQPAKLEDSAVYLCASSTAGRSYNSPLHFGNGTRLTVT.

This clonotype was found a few times. The chain has TRBV5-1 and TRBJ2-7; D may be TRBD1 (5 bases). Germline CDR1 is SGHRS and CDR2 is YFSETQ. The germline V and J ends were trimmed by 2 bases and 2 bases, with 11 bases remaining between them. The CDR3 consists of 14 residues. The DNA for the CDR3 is TGCGCCAGCAGCTTTGATCAGGGCCCCTACGAGCAGTACTTC. Translation: CASSFDQGPYEQYF.

This clonotype was observed a few times. This chain uses TRBV20-1 with TRBJ1-1; possibly TRBD1 for D (6 bases). Trimming left V 1 base short and J 3 bases short, with 15 bases between. The CDR3 sequence is 15 residues long. Germline CDR1 and CDR2: DFQATT and SNEGSKA (reference sequence). The CDR3 coding sequence is TGCAGTGCTAGAGGGGCGGTGGCAGGGGACACTGAAGCTTTCTTT. Its protein is CSARGAVAGDTEAFF.

Of note for this clonotype: A clone one base away is much larger, so this may be a read error. The chain links TRBV10-3 to TRBJ2-3; no reliable D call. CDR3 length equals 13 residues. Germline V gives CDR1 ENHRY, CDR2 SYGVKD. CDR3: CATQASTPDMQYF. The CDR3 bases are TGTGCTACCCAGGCCTCCACGCCAGATATGCAGTATTTT.

The gene calls are TRBV4-1 and TRBJ1-5; D perhaps matches TRBD1 (6 bases). The germline V and J ends were trimmed by 1 base and 11 bases, with 12 bases remaining between them. This CDR3 is 13 amino acids long. The germline V gene has CDR1 MGHRA and CDR2 YSYEKL. For the CDR3, the DNA is TGCGCCAGCAGCCAAGTCGGGACACCGGCCCAGCATTTT. The encoded protein is CASSQVGTPAQHF.

There are many counts of this clonotype. V usage is TRBV6-5 and J usage is TRBJ2-3; D is undetermined. V lost 6 bases and J lost 0, with 7 bases in between. Germline-derived CDR1 and CDR2 are MNHEY and SVGAGI. The CDR3 sequence is 13 residues long. CDR3 sequence: CASRRPSTDTQYF. CDR3 nucleotide sequence: TGTGCCAGCAGGCGACCCAGCACAGATACGCAGTATTTT.

This clonotype was observed at least ten times. The CDR3 is CASSEIGAANTEAFF. CDR3 nucleotides: TGTGCCAGCAGTGAGATTGGGGCCGCGAACACTGAAGCTTTCTTT. This rearrangement joins TRBV9 to TRBJ1-1, with D perhaps matching TRBD1 (5 bases). The ends were cut back, 5 bases at V and 1 base at J, with 15 bases in the middle. Germline loops: CDR1 SGDLS, CDR2 YYNGEE. This CDR3 is 15 amino acids long.

This clonotype was counted at least ten times. J is TRBJ2-7 and V is TRBV5-4, with TRBD1 matching 7 bases. Trimming removed 9 bases from V and 3 bases from J; junction bases left unmatched: 9. Germline loops: CDR1 SGHNT, CDR2 YYREEE (reference sequence). The CDR3 has 13 residues. The CDR3 here is CATGTEDLYEQYF. The CDR3 DNA is TGTGCCACCGGGACAGAGGATCTCTACGAGCAGTACTTC. The full variable domain, with the rest looked up from reference TRBV5-4 and TRBJ2-7, is ETGVTQSPTHLIKTRGQQVTLRCSSQSGHNTVSWYQQALGQGPQFIFQYYREEENGRGNFPPRFSGLQFPNYSSELNVNALELDDSALYLCATGTEDLYEQYFGPGTRLTVT.